One and the same sample provided the 16 T cell receptor beta chains below, sequenced in a study of vaccination and CD4 T cells after COVID-19. These TCRs are of unknown antigen specificity. Treatment described: approximately 11-day PBMC culture with coronavirus spike peptide pools or control peptides (ViraFEST assay). Sequencing of DNA taken from cultured CD4+ T cells relied on the Oncomine TCR Beta short-read assay. TCRdb passed the PCR reads through MiXCR, listing each CDR3 protein once. The table includes roughly 17,000 distinct CDR3 sequences, about 43% detected once. Sequencing was done on a sample of CD4+ T cells from blood, cultured in vitro. These receptors were obtained from a human donor who had recovered from COVID-19.

The V gene is TRBV20-1, the J gene TRBJ2-7; D gene unclear. The germline V and J ends were trimmed by 5 bases and 9 bases, with 17 bases remaining between them. This CDR3 has 12 amino acids. CDR1 DFQATT and CDR2 SNEGSKA come from the germline V gene (reference sequence). In DNA form, the CDR3 reads TGCAGTGCTTCCGACCGGGCCGGCGGGCAGTACTTC. Translating it yields CSASDRAGGQYF.

The chain recombines TRBV9 with TRBJ1-5, with 8 bases identical to TRBD1. The CDR3 is made up of 12 amino acids. In germline, CDR1 is SGDLS, CDR2 YYNGEE. The CDR3, as DNA: TGTGCGGGACAGGTGTTAGTGCGGCCCCAGCATTTT. It codes for CAGQVLVRPQHF.

The rearrangement uses TRBV19 and TRBJ2-3; TRBD1 aligns across 8 bases. Unmatched junction bases numbered 2, after V lost 6 bases and J lost 0 bases. The CDR3 spans 14 residues. The germline V gene encodes CDR1 LNHDA and CDR2 SQIVND (reference sequence). The CDR3 sequence is CASSQGASTDTQYF. The CDR3 region has the DNA TGTGCCAGTAGCCAGGGGGCTAGCACAGATACGCAGTATTTT.

This clonotype was seen only once. J is TRBJ1-1 and V is TRBV28; TRBD1 matches at 8 bases. J was trimmed by 3 bases and V by 5 bases; bases with no gene match: 5. Germline CDR1 and CDR2: MDHEN and SYDVKM. This CDR3 comprises 14 residues. CDR3 DNA: TGTGCCAGCAGTCGCAGGGGGCTGTACACTGAAGCTTTCTTT. The encoded protein is CASSRRGLYTEAFF.

The chain is built from TRBV28 and TRBJ1-6; the match to TRBD1 covers 9 bases. The trim removed 5 bases at V and 10 bases at J, leaving 12 bases unmatched. The CDR3 length is 16 residues. Germline assignment: CDR1 MDHEN and CDR2 SYDVKM. The CDR3 region has the DNA TGTGCCAGCAGTACCCGACAGGGGGTTATAGGGTCACCCCTCCACTTT. Translated: CASSTRQGVIGSPLHF.

This clonotype was detected a few times. The rearrangement links TRBV6-1 to TRBJ2-6; D not resolved. Germline values: CDR1 MNHNS, CDR2 SASEGT. Trimming cost V 8 bases and J 4 bases, with 9 bases left between them. The CDR3 runs 13 residues. The CDR3, as DNA: TGTGCCAGCGGCGTTTCGGGGGCCAACGTCCTGACTTTC. It yields the protein CASGVSGANVLTF.

This clonotype was seen more than once but under ten times. The rearrangement uses TRBV15 and TRBJ1-2; D is perhaps TRBD1 (5 bases). CDR1 is LNHNV and CDR2 is YYDKDF in the germline V gene (reference sequence). V shed 0 bases and J shed 7 bases, with 12 bases lying between them. CDR3 length equals 14 residues. The CDR3: CATSRDREIVGYTF. The CDR3 nucleotides read TGTGCCACCAGCAGAGACAGGGAAATTGTTGGCTACACCTTC.

This clonotype has just a few counts. This chain uses TRBV9 with TRBJ2-3; D ambiguous. Germline V gene sequence: CDR1 SGDLS, CDR2 YYNGEE. V was clipped by 3 bases and J by 3 bases, with 14 bases between them. The CDR3 is made up of 15 amino acids. The CDR3 region is CASSADPVGTDTQYF. CDR3 nucleotides: TGTGCCAGCAGCGCCGACCCGGTGGGAACAGATACGCAGTATTTT.

This clonotype has more than one count but fewer than ten. The rearrangement links TRBV2 to TRBJ2-7, with D tentatively TRBD2 (5 bases). CDR3 size: 14 residues. Germline V gene lookup returns CDR1 SNHLY and CDR2 FYNNEI. V dropped 3 bases and J dropped 3 bases, with 12 bases sitting between them. CDR3 DNA: TGTGCCAGCAGTGACCTAGCTTCAAACTACGAGCAGTACTTC. Translated: CASSDLASNYEQYF.

The chain uses TRBV19 and TRBJ2-6; D unresolved. CDR3 size: 15 residues. Between the trimmed V and J ends, which lost 6 bases and 0 bases, there was a span of 9 bases. Germline V gene lookup returns CDR1 LNHDA and CDR2 SQIVND (reference sequence). The CDR3 DNA follows: TGTGCCAGTAGGCAACAAGCCTCTGGGGCCAACGTCCTGACTTTC. The encoded protein is CASRQQASGANVLTF.

This clonotype was seen only a few times. The V gene is TRBV20-1, the J gene TRBJ2-1, with TRBD1 matching 10 bases. The CDR3 has 16 amino acids. J was trimmed by 3 bases and V by 5 bases; bases with no gene match: 10. Germline V lookup: CDR1 DFQATT, CDR2 SNEGSKA (reference sequence). CDR3 sequence reads: CSAETGGARSYNEQFF. The DNA for the CDR3 is TGCAGTGCTGAGACAGGGGGCGCGCGGAGCTACAATGAGCAGTTCTTC.

The CDR3: CASSSSGPTPGEQFF. The CDR3 DNA reads TGTGCCAGCAGTTCCTCCGGGCCCACCCCCGGCGAGCAGTTCTTC. V usage is TRBV27 and J usage is TRBJ2-1, with unresolved D. Looked up from germline, CDR1 is MNHEY and CDR2 is SMNVEV (reference sequence). The CDR3 sequence is 15 residues long. The V end was cut by 4 bases, the J end by 10 bases, with 20 bases between.

The CDR3 here is CALGVGGRSTDTQYF. DNA for the CDR3: TGTGCCTTGGGGGTCGGGGGGCGCAGCACAGATACGCAGTATTTT. This chain connects TRBV30 to TRBJ2-3; D is perhaps TRBD2 (7 bases). Germline V gives CDR1 GTSNPN, CDR2 SVGIG (reference sequence). The germline V and J ends were trimmed by 7 bases and 0 bases, with 17 bases remaining between them. The CDR3 totals 15 residues.

J is TRBJ2-3 and V is TRBV20-1, with D possibly being TRBD1 (6 bases). The CDR3 totals 17 residues. In germline, CDR1 is DFQATT, CDR2 SNEGSKA (reference sequence). Trimming cost V 5 bases and J 2 bases, with 23 bases left between them. The CDR3 nucleotides are TGCAGTGCTGCCCTCGAGCCTAGGACAGCACTCACAGATACGCAGTATTTT. Its translation is CSAALEPRTALTDTQYF.

There are a few counts of this clonotype. The rearrangement links TRBV10-3 to TRBJ2-2; 8 bases map to TRBD2. This CDR3 comprises 14 residues. Germline CDR1 ENHRY, CDR2 SYGVKD. Trimming took 10 bases from V and 3 from J; bases not matched to a gene: 7. CDR3: CANGRAMDTGELFF. The CDR3 bases are TGTGCCAACGGGAGGGCCATGGACACCGGGGAGCTGTTTTTT.

This clonotype was recorded a few times. V and J are TRBV18 and TRBJ2-6; 8 nucleotides agree with TRBD1. V dropped 6 bases and J dropped 2; count of bases not matched to a gene: 3. There are 15 residues in the CDR3. Germline-derived CDR1 and CDR2 are KGHSH and LQKENI. Here the CDR3 reads CASSGQVAGANVLTF. CDR3 DNA sequence: TGTGCCAGCTCGGGACAGGTAGCTGGGGCCAACGTCCTGACTTTC.